What follows is one T cell receptor (beta chain) and its context. The sample is drawn from a study of blood T cell repertoires in COVID-19. CDR1 is KGHSH, CDR2 LQKENI, per germline. The V and J ends lost 3 bases and 8 bases respectively, with 23 bases between them. This CDR3 has 17 residues. Sequencing used immunoSEQ multiplex PCR; TCRdb keeps in-frame clones, though not all of them. The profile shows fewer than 250,000 clones, about 80% of them singletons. The sequence was collected from a woman aged 50 to 60 with acute or convalescent COVID-19. Material: peripheral blood. The V and J genes are TRBV18 and TRBJ2-1; D perhaps matches TRBD1 (6 bases). This CDR3 reads CASSPELVGGPGDEQFF. In DNA form, the CDR3 reads TGTGCCAGCTCACCTGAGCTGGTCGGAGGCCCAGGGGATGAGCAGTTCTTC.